This entry concerns a single T cell receptor (beta chain). The antigen is not known. The sample is drawn from a study of cytomegalovirus exposure and HLA in healthy donors. The trim removed 7 bases at V and 3 bases at J, leaving 14 bases unmatched. CDR1 and CDR2 (germline): LNHDA, SQIVND (reference sequence). This CDR3 is 17 amino acids long. General study findings and limits: Exclusion applied to some V segments, including TRBV6-2 and TRBV6-3, as they were indistinguishable.

The PCR employed 60 Vbeta primers together with 13 Jbeta primers. TCRdb keeps only in-frame clones here, not all; method: immunoSEQ multiplex PCR. This table holds more than 70,000 clones, 77% found once. Specimen: PBMCs. The chain recombines TRBV19 with TRBJ1-4, with TRBD1 identical over 7 bases. The sequence came from a man in his fifties or sixties in good health and CMV-seropositive. The CDR3 nucleotides read TGTGCCAGTACCCCAGGAGCAGGGGGATCAGCTAATGAAAAACTGTTTTTT. This translates into CASTPGAGGSANEKLFF.